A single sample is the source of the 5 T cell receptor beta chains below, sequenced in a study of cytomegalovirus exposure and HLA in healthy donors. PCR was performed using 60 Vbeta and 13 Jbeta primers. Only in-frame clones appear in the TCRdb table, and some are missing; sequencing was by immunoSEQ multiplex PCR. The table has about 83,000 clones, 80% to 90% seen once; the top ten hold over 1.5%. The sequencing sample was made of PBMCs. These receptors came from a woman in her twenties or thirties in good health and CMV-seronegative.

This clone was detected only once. Here the CDR3 DNA reads TGTGCCAGCAGTTCATGGGGGGTCTCTGGAAACACCATATATTTT. Translated, it gives CASSSWGVSGNTIYF. The chain recombines TRBV6-5 with TRBJ1-3, with D perhaps TRBD1 (5 bases). The CDR3 has 15 residues. V lost 4 bases to trimming and J lost 0 bases, with 10 bases between them. CDR1 is MNHEY and CDR2 is SVGAGI in the germline V gene.

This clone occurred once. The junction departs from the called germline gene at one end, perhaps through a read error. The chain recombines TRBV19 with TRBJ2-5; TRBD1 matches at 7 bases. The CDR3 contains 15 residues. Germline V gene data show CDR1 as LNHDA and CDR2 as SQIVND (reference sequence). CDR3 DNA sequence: TGTGCCAGTAGTATTCCCGCAGGGGGTTATGAGACCCAGCACTTC. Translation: CASSIPAGGYETQHF.

The CDR3 region has the DNA TGTGCCAACAGAGGTCTCGGGAGTTCCTACGAGCAGTACTTC. Translated, it gives CANRGLGSSYEQYF. V and J are TRBV27 and TRBJ2-5; D may be TRBD2 (6 bases). The end of the DNA is better explained by TRBJ2-7, so the J call may be wrong. Per the germline V gene, CDR1 is MNHEY and CDR2 is SMNVEV (reference sequence). This CDR3 region has 14 residues.

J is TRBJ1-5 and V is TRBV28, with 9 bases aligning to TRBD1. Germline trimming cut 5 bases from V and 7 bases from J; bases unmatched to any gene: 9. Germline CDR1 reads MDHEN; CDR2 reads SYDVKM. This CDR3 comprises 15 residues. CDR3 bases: TGTGCCAGCAGTGAGACAGGGGGAGCAGAGCAGCCCCAGCATTTT. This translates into CASSETGGAEQPQHF.

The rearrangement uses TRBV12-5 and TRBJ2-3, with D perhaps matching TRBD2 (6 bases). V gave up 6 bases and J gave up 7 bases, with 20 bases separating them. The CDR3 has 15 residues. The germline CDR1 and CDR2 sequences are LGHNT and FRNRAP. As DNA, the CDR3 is TGTGCTAGTGGCGGAGGGAGCGGGTCCCCCTATACGCAGTATTTT. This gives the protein CASGGGSGSPYTQYF.